The present TCR beta chain was sequenced within a study of blood T cell repertoires in COVID-19. V lost 5 bases to trimming and J lost 0 bases, with 11 bases between them. Germline values: CDR1 SGHRS, CDR2 YFSETQ. CDR3 length: 14 amino acids. The protocol was immunoSEQ multiplex PCR, while the TCRdb copy is restricted to in-frame clones and leaves out a portion. The table records 350,000 to 450,000 clones, approximately 90% of them present only once. The sequenced material came from PBMCs or T cells enriched from blood (not recorded which). The chain joins TRBV5-1 to TRBJ1-2; D is perhaps TRBD1 (5 bases). This TCR derives from a woman aged 40 to 50 who had been exposed to COVID-19. The CDR3: CASRPDRSNYGYTF. Written as DNA, the CDR3 is TGCGCCAGCAGACCCGACAGATCTAACTATGGCTACACCTTC. Full variable domain (outside the CDR3, taken from reference TRBV5-1 and TRBJ1-2): KAGVTQTPRYLIKTRGQQVTLSCSPISGHRSVSWYQQTPGQGLQFLFEYFSETQRNKGNFPGRFSGRQFSNSRSEMNVSTLELGDSALYLCASRPDRSNYGYTFGSGTRLTVV.